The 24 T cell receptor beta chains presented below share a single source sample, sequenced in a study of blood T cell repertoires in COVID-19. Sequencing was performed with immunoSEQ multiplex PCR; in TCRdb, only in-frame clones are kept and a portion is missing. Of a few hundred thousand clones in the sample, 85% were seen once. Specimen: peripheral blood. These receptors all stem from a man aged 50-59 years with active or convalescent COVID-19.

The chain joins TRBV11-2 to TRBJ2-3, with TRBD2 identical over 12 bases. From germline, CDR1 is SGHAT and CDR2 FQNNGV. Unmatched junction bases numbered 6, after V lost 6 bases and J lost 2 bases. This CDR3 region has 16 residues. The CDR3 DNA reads TGTGCCAGCAGTCCAGGACTAGCGGGATTCACAGATACGCAGTATTTT. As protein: CASSPGLAGFTDTQYF.

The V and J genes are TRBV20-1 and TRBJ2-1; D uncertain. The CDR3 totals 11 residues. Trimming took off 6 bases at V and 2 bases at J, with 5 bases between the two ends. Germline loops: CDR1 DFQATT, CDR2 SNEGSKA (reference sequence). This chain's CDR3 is CSALPYNEQFF. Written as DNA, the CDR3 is TGCAGTGCCCTCCCCTACAATGAGCAGTTCTTC.

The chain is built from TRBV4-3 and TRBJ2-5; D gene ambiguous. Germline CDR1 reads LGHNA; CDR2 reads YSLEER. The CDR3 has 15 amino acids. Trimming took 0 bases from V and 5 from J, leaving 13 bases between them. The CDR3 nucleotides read TGCGCCAGCAGCCAAGATAGGAGCGCCAAGGAGACCCAGTACTTC. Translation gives CASSQDRSAKETQYF.

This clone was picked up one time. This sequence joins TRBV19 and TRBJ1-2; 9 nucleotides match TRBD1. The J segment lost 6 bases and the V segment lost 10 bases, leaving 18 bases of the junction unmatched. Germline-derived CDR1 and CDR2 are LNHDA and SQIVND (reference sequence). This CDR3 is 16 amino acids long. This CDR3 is CAIANNPGQGFNGYTF. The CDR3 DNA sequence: TGTGCCATCGCCAATAACCCGGGACAGGGTTTTAATGGCTACACCTTC.

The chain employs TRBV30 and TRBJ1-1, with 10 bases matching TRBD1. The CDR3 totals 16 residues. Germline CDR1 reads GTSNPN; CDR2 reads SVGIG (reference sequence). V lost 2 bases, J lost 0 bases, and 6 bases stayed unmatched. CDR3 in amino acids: CAWSPRQGAMNTEAFF. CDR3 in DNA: TGTGCCTGGAGTCCCAGACAGGGGGCTATGAACACTGAAGCTTTCTTT.

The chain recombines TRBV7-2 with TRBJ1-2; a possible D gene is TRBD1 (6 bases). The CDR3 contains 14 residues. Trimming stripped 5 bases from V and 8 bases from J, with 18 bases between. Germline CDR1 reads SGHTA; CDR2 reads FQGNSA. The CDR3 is CASSLSPGELGYTF. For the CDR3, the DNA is TGTGCCAGCAGCCTCTCCCCAGGGGAGTTGGGCTACACCTTC.

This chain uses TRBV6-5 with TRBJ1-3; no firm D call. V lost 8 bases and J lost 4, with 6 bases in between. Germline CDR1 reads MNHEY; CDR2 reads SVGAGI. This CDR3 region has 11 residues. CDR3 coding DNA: TGTGCCAGCCTGGGCGGAAACACCATATATTTT. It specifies CASLGGNTIYF.

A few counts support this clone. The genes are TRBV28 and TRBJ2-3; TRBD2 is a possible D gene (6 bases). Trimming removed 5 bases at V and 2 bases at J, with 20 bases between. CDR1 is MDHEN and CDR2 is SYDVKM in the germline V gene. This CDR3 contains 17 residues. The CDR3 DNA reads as TGTGCCAGCAGTACGGGCGTGGGGCTAGCGAACACAGATACGCAGTATTTT. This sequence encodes CASSTGVGLANTDTQYF.

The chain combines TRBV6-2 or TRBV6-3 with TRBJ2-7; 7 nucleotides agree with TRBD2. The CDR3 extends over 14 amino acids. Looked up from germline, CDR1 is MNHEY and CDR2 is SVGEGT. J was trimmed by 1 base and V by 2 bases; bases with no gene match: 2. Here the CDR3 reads CASSYGGGSYEQYF. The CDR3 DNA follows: TGTGCCAGCAGTTACGGCGGGGGTTCCTACGAGCAGTACTTC.

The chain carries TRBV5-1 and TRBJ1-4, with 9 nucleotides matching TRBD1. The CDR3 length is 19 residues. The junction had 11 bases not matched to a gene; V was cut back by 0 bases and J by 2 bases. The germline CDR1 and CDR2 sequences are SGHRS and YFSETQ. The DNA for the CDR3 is TGCGCCAGCAGCTTGGGCTTCGGACAGGGGATTCGGACTAATGAAAAACTGTTTTTT. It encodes CASSLGFGQGIRTNEKLFF.

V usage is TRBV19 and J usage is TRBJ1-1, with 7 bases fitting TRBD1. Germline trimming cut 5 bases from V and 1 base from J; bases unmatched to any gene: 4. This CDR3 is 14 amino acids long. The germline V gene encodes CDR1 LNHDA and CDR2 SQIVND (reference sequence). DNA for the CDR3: TGTGCCAGTAGTCCCCAGGGGGGGAACACTGAAGCTTTCTTT. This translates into CASSPQGGNTEAFF.

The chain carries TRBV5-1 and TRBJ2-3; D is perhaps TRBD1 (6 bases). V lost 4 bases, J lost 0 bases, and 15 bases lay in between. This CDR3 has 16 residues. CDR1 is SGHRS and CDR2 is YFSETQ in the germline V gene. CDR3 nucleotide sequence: TGCGCCAGCAGCCGGACAGCACCCCCGAGCACAGATACGCAGTATTTT. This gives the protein CASSRTAPPSTDTQYF.

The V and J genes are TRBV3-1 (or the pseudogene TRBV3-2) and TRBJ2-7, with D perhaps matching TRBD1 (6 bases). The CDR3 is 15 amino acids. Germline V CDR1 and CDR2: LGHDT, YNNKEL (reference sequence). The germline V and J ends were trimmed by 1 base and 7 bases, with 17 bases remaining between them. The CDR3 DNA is TGTGCCAGCAGCCAAGTTGGGACAAGGCCGAGGGAGCAGTACTTC. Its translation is CASSQVGTRPREQYF.

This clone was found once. The CDR3 coding sequence is TGTGCCAGCAGTGTGTTGACAGGGGGCATTCAGCCCCAGCATTTT. Residues: CASSVLTGGIQPQHF. The chain recombines TRBV2 with TRBJ1-5; 10 bases match TRBD1. This CDR3 is 15 amino acids long. Trimming took 4 bases from V and 6 from J; bases not matched to a gene: 6. Germline V CDR1 and CDR2: SNHLY, FYNNEI.

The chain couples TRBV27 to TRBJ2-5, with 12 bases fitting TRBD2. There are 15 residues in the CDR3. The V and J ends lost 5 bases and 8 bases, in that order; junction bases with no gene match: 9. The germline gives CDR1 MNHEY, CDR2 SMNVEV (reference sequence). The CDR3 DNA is TGTGCCAGCAGTCGCCGACTAGCGGGGGATCGAACCCAGTACTTC. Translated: CASSRRLAGDRTQYF.

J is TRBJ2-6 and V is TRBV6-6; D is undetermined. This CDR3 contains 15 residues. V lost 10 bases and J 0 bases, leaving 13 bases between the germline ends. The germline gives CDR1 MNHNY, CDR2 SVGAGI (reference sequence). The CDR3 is CATSRANSGANVLTF. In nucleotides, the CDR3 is TGTGCCACATCCCGAGCTAACTCTGGGGCCAACGTCCTGACTTTC.

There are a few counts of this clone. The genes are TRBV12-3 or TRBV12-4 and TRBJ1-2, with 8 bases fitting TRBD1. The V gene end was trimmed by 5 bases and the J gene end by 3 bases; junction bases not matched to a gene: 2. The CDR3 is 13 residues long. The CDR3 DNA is TGTGCCAGCAGTCCGGACAGGGACTATGGCTACACCTTC. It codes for CASSPDRDYGYTF.

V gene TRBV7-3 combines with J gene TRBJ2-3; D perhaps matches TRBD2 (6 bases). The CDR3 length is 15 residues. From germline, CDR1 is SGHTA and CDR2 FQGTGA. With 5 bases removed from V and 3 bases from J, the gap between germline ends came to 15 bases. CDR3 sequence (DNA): TGTGCCAGCAGCCCCCTTGGGGGGAGTACAGATACGCAGTATTTT. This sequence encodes CASSPLGGSTDTQYF.

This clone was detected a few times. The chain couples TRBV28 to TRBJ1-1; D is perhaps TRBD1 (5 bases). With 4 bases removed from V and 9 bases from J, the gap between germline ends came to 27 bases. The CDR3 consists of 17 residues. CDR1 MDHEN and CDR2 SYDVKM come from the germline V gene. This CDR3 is CASSSGGTARDQTKAFF. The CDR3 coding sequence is TGTGCCAGCAGTTCCGGCGGGACGGCCCGAGACCAAACCAAAGCTTTCTTT.

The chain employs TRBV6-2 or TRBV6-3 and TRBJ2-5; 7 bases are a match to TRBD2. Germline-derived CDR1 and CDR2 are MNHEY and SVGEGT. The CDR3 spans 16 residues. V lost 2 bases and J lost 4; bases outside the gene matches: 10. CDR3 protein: CASSYREAREGETQYF. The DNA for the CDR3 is TGTGCCAGCAGTTACCGGGAGGCGCGTGAGGGAGAGACCCAGTACTTC.

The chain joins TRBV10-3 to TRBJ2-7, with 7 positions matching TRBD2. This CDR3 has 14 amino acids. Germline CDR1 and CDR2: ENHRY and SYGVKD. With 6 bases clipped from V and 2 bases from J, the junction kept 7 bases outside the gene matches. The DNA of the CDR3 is TGTGCCATCAGGACGGGAGGTCCCGCCTACGAGCAGTACTTC. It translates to CAIRTGGPAYEQYF.

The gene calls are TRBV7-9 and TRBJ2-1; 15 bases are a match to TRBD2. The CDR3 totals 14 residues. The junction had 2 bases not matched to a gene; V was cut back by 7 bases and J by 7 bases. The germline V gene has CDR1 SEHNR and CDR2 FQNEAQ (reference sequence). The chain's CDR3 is CASTGLAGGNEQFF. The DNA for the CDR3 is TGTGCCAGCACGGGACTAGCGGGAGGTAATGAGCAGTTCTTC.

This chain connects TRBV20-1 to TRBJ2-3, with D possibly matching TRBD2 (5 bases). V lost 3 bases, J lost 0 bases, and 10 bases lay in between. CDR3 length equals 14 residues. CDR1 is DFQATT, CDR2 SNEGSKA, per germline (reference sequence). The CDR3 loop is CSASSVQSTDTQYF. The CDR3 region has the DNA TGCAGTGCTAGTAGCGTGCAAAGCACAGATACGCAGTATTTT.

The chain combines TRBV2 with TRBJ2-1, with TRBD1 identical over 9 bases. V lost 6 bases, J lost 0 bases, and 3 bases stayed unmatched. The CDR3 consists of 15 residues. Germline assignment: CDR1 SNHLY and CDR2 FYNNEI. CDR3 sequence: CASREQGASYNEQFF. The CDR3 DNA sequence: TGTGCCAGCAGAGAACAGGGGGCCTCCTACAATGAGCAGTTCTTC.